The entry that follows covers one TCR beta chain sequence. The antigen is unknown. Per the germline V gene, CDR1 is SGHVT and CDR2 is SQSDAQ. The CDR3 is 14 amino acids. Deletions cut 3 bases from V and 0 bases from J, with 5 bases between. The record originates from a study of T cell repertoires in cytomegalovirus infection. Looking at the study overall: Recently identified HLA-C-restricted and well-studied HLA-B-restricted CMV epitopes were used. TCR beta signatures that were public indicated CMV infection and matching HLA type. Study results and limitations: CMV carriers with the relevant HLA were identified by cumulative public TCR beta family frequency.

TCRdb analysed the reads with MiXCR anew, one entry per CDR3 protein. The table records approximately 470,000 distinct CDR3 sequences, about 39% of them present only once. V is TRBV7-4 and J is TRBJ2-2, with D hard to call. The TCR originated in a human donor in good health (CMV status not recorded). Some clones in this sample may be carry-over from other donors' samples. The starting material was cultured PBMCs, obtained from culture after CMV antigen stimulation. CDR3 nucleotide sequence: TGTGCCAGCAGCTTCAGGTCGAACACCGGGGAGCTGTTTTTT. Its translation is CASSFRSNTGELFF.